Here is one T cell receptor (beta chain) with its context. The antigen is undetermined. V gave up 10 bases and J gave up 2 bases, with 15 bases separating them. Germline assignment: CDR1 MDHEN and CDR2 SYDVKM. The length of the CDR3 is 13 residues. The data derive from a study of T cell responses to AZD1222 COVID-19 vaccine. About the research overall: Researchers grouped second doses given at about 4 or about 12 weeks into one pool.

Assay: immunoSEQ multiplex PCR; the TCRdb copy retains only in-frame clones and omits some. The profile covers around 150,000 clones, with around 94% appearing a single time and about 0.64% taken by the ten largest. General study points: Reports indicate that nearly half of spike-specific TCRs are directed at unmutated variant regions. The study sampled repertoires only after the peak T cell response. With two AZD1222 doses given, Spike-specific TCR breadth and depth both rose.

This sequence originates from an adult in good health. The material sequenced was peripheral blood, taken on day 0 of AZD1222 vaccination. The rearrangement links TRBV28 to TRBJ2-7, with D possibly TRBD2 on 6 matching bases. This CDR3 reads CAIGGTPTYEQYF. In DNA form, the CDR3 reads TGTGCCATCGGCGGGACTCCTACCTACGAGCAGTACTTC. Drawing the rest from reference TRBV28 and TRBJ2-7, the complete variable domain is DVKVTQSSRYLVKRTGEKVFLECVQDMDHENMFWYRQDPGLGLRLIYFSYDVKMKEKGDIPEGYSVSREKKERFSLILESASTNQTSMYLCAIGGTPTYEQYFGPGTRLTVT.